The present T cell receptor (beta chain) was sequenced within a study of graft-versus-host responses after intestinal transplantation. About the study: Recipients obtained multivisceral, liver-intestinal, or isolated intestinal transplants.

Broader study findings: Early declines in HvG clones that occurred post-transplant were associated with peak circulating GvH clone levels. Some GvH clones were seen earlier in gut or blood, suggesting intestinal origin.

The table came from immunoSEQ multiplex PCR; TCRdb's copy has only in-frame clones and leaves some out. The repertoire holds roughly 38,000 clones, with just under 95% as singletons. Points on this clone: The antigen is unknown.

This clonotype was sampled from a human patient who received an intestinal transplant, so some T cells may come from the graft donor. The sequencing here drew on PBMCs, taken 16 days after intestinal transplant.

The CDR3 loop is CSVGNYGYTF. The CDR3, as DNA: TGCAGCGTTGGTAACTATGGCTACACCTTC. The chain couples TRBV29-1 to TRBJ1-2; no clear D. The CDR3 runs to 10 residues. Germline CDR1 SQVTM, CDR2 ANQGSEA. V shed 4 bases and J shed 1 base, with 1 base lying between them.